These T cell receptor beta chains were read from a single sample in a study of early T cells in non-severe SARS-CoV-2 infection. Each CDR3 protein gets one entry after TCRdb re-called the 5' RACE reads with MiXCR. The data show 25,000 to 30,000 distinct CDR3 sequences, 5.3% seen once. Sequenced material: whole blood. These receptors originate from an adult who was a healthcare worker with PCR-confirmed SARS-CoV-2 infection or an uninfected control (not recorded which). Both conserved end residues are part of each CDR3. D genes are given only for firm matches. Not all rows give a size; the values are once, few, many and, for expanded clones, a class.

D gene: TRBD1
V gene: TRBV27
clone size: many
J gene: TRBJ2-7
CDR3 protein: CASSLGQGRGLYEQYF
CDR3 DNA: TGTGCCAGCAGTTTAGGGCAGGGCAGGGGGCTCTACGAGCAGTACTTC

D gene: .
V gene: TRBV7-2
clone size: many
J gene: TRBJ2-7
CDR3 protein: CASSLYPGPGYEQYF
CDR3 DNA: TGTGCCAGCAGCTTATACCCAGGACCCGGCTACGAGCAGTACTTC

D gene: .
V gene: TRBV18
clone size: many
J gene: TRBJ2-7
CDR3 protein: CASSPITGGNDEQYF
CDR3 DNA: TGTGCCAGCTCACCAATAACCGGGGGCAACGACGAGCAGTACTTC

D gene: TRBD1
V gene: TRBV27
clone size: many
J gene: TRBJ1-2
CDR3 protein: CASSLSNRGVFSF
CDR3 DNA: TGTGCCAGCAGTTTATCGAACAGGGGGGTGTTCTCCTTC

D gene: TRBD2
V gene: TRBV4-1
clone size: many
J gene: TRBJ2-7
CDR3 protein: CASSQPTSGRAREQYF
CDR3 DNA: TGCGCCAGCAGCCAACCGACTAGCGGGAGGGCCCGCGAGCAGTACTTC

D gene: .
V gene: TRBV6-5
clone size: many
J gene: TRBJ2-3
CDR3 protein: CASSKLAKDTQYF
CDR3 DNA: TGTGCCAGCAGTAAGCTAGCTAAAGATACGCAGTATTTT

D gene: .
V gene: TRBV23-1
clone size: many
J gene: TRBJ2-1
CDR3 protein: CASSQSLDSQRIYNEQFF
CDR3 DNA: TGCGCCAGCAGTCAATCCTTGGACAGCCAGCGGATTTACAATGAGCAGTTCTTC

D gene: .
V gene: TRBV19
clone size: .
J gene: TRBJ2-3
CDR3 protein: CASAQTSSSDTQYF
CDR3 DNA: TGTGCCAGTGCCCAGACTAGTTCCTCGGATACGCAGTATTTT

D gene: .
V gene: TRBV7-9
clone size: medium-sized
J gene: TRBJ1-5
CDR3 protein: CASSRDISNQPQHF
CDR3 DNA: TGTGCCAGCAGCCGGGACATATCCAATCAGCCCCAGCATTTT

D gene: TRBD1
V gene: TRBV12-3/TRBV12-4
clone size: few
J gene: TRBJ1-2
CDR3 protein: CANSLGQGVAGYTF
CDR3 DNA: TGTGCCAACAGCCTGGGACAGGGGGTGGCTGGCTACACCTTC

D gene: .
V gene: TRBV20-1
clone size: many
J gene: TRBJ1-2
CDR3 protein: CSAWMGEQSNYGYTF
CDR3 DNA: TGCAGTGCTTGGATGGGGGAACAGAGCAACTATGGCTACACCTTC

D gene: .
V gene: TRBV13
clone size: many
J gene: TRBJ2-3
CDR3 protein: CASSPRRVLAQRDSDTQYF
CDR3 DNA: TGTGCCAGCAGCCCGCGTCGCGTGCTAGCTCAAAGGGACTCAGATACGCAGTATTTT

D gene: TRBD1
V gene: TRBV20-1
clone size: many
J gene: TRBJ2-7
CDR3 protein: CSANRDRVTYEQYF
CDR3 DNA: TGCAGTGCTAACCGGGACAGAGTCACCTACGAGCAGTACTTC

D gene: .
V gene: TRBV27
clone size: many
J gene: TRBJ2-1
CDR3 protein: CAIAGGNANEQFF
CDR3 DNA: TGTGCCATAGCCGGCGGCAACGCCAATGAGCAGTTCTTC

D gene: .
V gene: TRBV19
clone size: medium-sized
J gene: TRBJ2-1
CDR3 protein: CASSIGGSSPSDEQFF
CDR3 DNA: TGTGCCAGTAGTATTGGAGGGAGTAGTCCCAGCGATGAGCAGTTCTTC

D gene: TRBD1
V gene: TRBV12-3/TRBV12-4
clone size: many
J gene: TRBJ1-2
CDR3 protein: CASSPMTGERFDGYTF
CDR3 DNA: TGTGCCAGCAGTCCGATGACAGGGGAAAGATTCGATGGCTACACCTTC

D gene: .
V gene: TRBV10-3
clone size: many
J gene: TRBJ2-7
CDR3 protein: CAISDRDGSYEQYF
CDR3 DNA: TGTGCCATCAGTGATCGGGACGGATCCTACGAGCAGTACTTC

D gene: TRBD2
V gene: TRBV28
clone size: many
J gene: TRBJ2-7
CDR3 protein: CASTSSGVSSYEQYF
CDR3 DNA: TGTGCCAGCACTTCTAGCGGGGTGAGCTCCTACGAGCAGTACTTC

D gene: .
V gene: TRBV29-1
clone size: many
J gene: TRBJ1-1
CDR3 protein: CSVEDSGRTEAFF
CDR3 DNA: TGCAGCGTTGAAGATAGCGGAAGGACTGAAGCTTTCTTT

D gene: TRBD1
V gene: TRBV29-1
clone size: many
J gene: TRBJ1-2
CDR3 protein: CSAKVATGMYGYTF
CDR3 DNA: TGCAGCGCCAAGGTGGCGACAGGGATGTATGGCTACACCTTC

D gene: .
V gene: TRBV12-3/TRBV12-4
clone size: many
J gene: TRBJ2-5
CDR3 protein: CASSFSGSGMETQYF
CDR3 DNA: TGTGCCAGCAGTTTTTCCGGGAGTGGGATGGAGACCCAGTACTTC

D gene: .
V gene: TRBV7-2
clone size: many
J gene: TRBJ1-3
CDR3 protein: CASSLAVGGNTIYF
CDR3 DNA: TGTGCCAGCAGCTTAGCAGTCGGCGGAAACACCATATATTTT

D gene: TRBD2
V gene: TRBV20-1
clone size: many
J gene: TRBJ2-1
CDR3 protein: CSARDAGESYNEQFF
CDR3 DNA: TGCAGTGCTAGAGACGCGGGAGAATCCTACAATGAGCAGTTCTTC

D gene: .
V gene: TRBV19
clone size: many
J gene: TRBJ2-2
CDR3 protein: CASIRSSYTGELFF
CDR3 DNA: TGTGCCAGTATTCGGAGTTCGTACACCGGGGAGCTGTTTTTT

D gene: .
V gene: TRBV29-1
clone size: many
J gene: TRBJ2-7
CDR3 protein: CSVEVGGLPYEQYF
CDR3 DNA: TGCAGCGTTGAAGTTGGGGGACTTCCCTACGAGCAGTACTTC

D gene: .
V gene: TRBV29-1
clone size: medium-sized
J gene: TRBJ1-2
CDR3 protein: CSVDWGNYGYTF
CDR3 DNA: TGCAGCGTTGATTGGGGGAACTATGGCTACACCTTC

D gene: .
V gene: TRBV7-2
clone size: few
J gene: TRBJ2-3
CDR3 protein: CASSLEFALRTNTQYF
CDR3 DNA: TGTGCCAGCAGCTTAGAGTTCGCTCTAAGGACTAATACGCAGTATTTT

D gene: TRBD2
V gene: TRBV12-3/TRBV12-4
clone size: medium-sized
J gene: TRBJ2-1
CDR3 protein: CALRTSGSDEQFF
CDR3 DNA: TGTGCCCTCCGGACTAGCGGGAGCGATGAGCAGTTCTTC

D gene: .
V gene: TRBV2
clone size: .
J gene: TRBJ2-7
CDR3 protein: CASSGSTYEQYF
CDR3 DNA: TGTGCCAGCAGTGGCAGTACCTACGAGCAGTACTTC

D gene: .
V gene: TRBV29-1
clone size: many
J gene: TRBJ2-4
CDR3 protein: CSVEEGATAKNIQYF
CDR3 DNA: TGCAGCGTTGAAGAAGGAGCTACCGCCAAAAACATTCAGTACTTC

D gene: .
V gene: TRBV5-4
clone size: many
J gene: TRBJ2-6
CDR3 protein: CASSLDSSGANVLTF
CDR3 DNA: TGTGCCAGCAGCTTGGACAGCTCTGGGGCCAACGTCCTGACTTTC

D gene: TRBD2
V gene: TRBV18
clone size: many
J gene: TRBJ2-7
CDR3 protein: CASSPPGAGLAGVRYEQYF
CDR3 DNA: TGTGCCAGCTCACCCCCGGGTGCGGGACTAGCGGGAGTACGGTACGAGCAGTACTTC